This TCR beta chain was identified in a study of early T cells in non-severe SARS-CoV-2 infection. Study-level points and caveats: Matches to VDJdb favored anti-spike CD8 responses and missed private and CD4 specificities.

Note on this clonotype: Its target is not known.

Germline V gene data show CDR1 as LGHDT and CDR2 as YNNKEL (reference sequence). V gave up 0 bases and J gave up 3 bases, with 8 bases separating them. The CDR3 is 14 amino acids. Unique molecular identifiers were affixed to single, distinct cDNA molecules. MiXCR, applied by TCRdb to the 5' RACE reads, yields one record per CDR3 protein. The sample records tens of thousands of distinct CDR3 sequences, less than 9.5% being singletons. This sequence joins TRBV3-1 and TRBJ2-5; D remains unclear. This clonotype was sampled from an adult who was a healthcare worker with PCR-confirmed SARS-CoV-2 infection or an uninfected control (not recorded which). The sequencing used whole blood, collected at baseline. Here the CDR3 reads CASSQDRLKETQYF. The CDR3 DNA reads TGTGCCAGCAGCCAAGATCGGCTCAAAGAGACCCAGTACTTC.